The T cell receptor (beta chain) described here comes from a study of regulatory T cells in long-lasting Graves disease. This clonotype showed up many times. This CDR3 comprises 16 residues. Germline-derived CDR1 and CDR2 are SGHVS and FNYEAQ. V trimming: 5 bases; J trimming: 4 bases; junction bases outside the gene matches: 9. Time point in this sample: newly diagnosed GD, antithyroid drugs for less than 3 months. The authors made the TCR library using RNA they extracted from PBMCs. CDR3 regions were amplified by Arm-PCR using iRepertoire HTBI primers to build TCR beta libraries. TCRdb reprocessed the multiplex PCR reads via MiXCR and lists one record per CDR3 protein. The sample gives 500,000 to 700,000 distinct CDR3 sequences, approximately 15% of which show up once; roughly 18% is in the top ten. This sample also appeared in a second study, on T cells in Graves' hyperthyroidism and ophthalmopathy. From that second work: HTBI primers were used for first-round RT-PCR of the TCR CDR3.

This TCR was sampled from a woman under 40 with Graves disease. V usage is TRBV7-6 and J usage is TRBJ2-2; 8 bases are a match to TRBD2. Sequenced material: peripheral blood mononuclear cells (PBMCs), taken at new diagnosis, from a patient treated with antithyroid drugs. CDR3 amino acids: CASSPGGGRPTGELFF. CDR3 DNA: TGTGCCAGCAGCCCTGGTGGCGGGAGGCCCACCGGGGAGCTGTTTTTT. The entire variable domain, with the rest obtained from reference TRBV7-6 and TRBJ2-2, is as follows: GAGVSQSPRYKVTKRGQDVALRCDPISGHVSLYWYRQALGQGPEFLTYFNYEAQQDKSGLPNDRFSAERPEGSISTLTIQRTEQRDSAMYRCASSPGGGRPTGELFFGEGSRLTVL.